Below, one T cell receptor beta chain is given with its context. What it binds is not known. This specimen comes from a study of T cells in narcolepsy. Study observations and caveats: Comparing one patient's CSF and blood CD4+ clonotypes highlighted HCRT- and TRIB2-specific autoreactive clonotypes. Autoreactive clonotypes reportedly recurred in blood of same and different patients, not controls.

CDR1 and CDR2 (germline): WNHNN, SYGVQD (reference sequence). Trimming shortened V by 2 bases and J by 4 bases, and 5 bases separated the two germline ends. CDR3 size: 13 residues. Profiling relied on immunoSEQ multiplex PCR, and the TCRdb table lists in-frame clones only, not all of them. Seen here are 30,000 to 35,000 clones, more than 75% observed once, and the top ten hold just under 2.5%. The TCR sequence derives from a human donor with narcolepsy. V gene TRBV10-1 combines with J gene TRBJ1-4; D call uncertain. The sequenced material came from CD45RA- memory CD4+ T cells from PBMCs. As DNA, the CDR3 is TGCGCCAGCAGTGAGCAGAATAATGAAAAACTGTTTTTT. Its protein is CASSEQNNEKLFF.